One TCR beta chain is described in this entry. These data belong to a study of CXCR3-negative and CXCR3-positive naive CD8 T cells. The libraries of TRB cDNA were prepared using 5' RACE with UMI labels. Reprocessing the 5' RACE reads, TCRdb reports a single entry for every CDR3 protein and omits DNA. The listing records approximately 49,000 distinct CDR3 sequences. The TCR originated in a human donor in good health. Some clones in this sample may be carry-over from other donors' samples. The sample was memory CD8+ T cells from blood.

CDR3 sequence: CASSLAVYTEAFF. This chain connects TRBV28 to TRBJ1-1. The CDR3 spans 13 residues. Germline-derived CDR1 and CDR2 are MDHEN and SYDVKM.